This TCR beta chain was identified in a study of radiotherapy plus CTLA-4 blockade in lung cancer. Across the whole study: Among enrolled patients, roughly 20% responded and more than 25% achieved disease control.

Overall study findings and caveats: Alongside interferon-beta, early blood T cell clone dynamics were reportedly the best predictor of response. Some TCR clones had been derived from tumors. These clones expanded in peripheral blood after radiotherapy plus ipilimumab.

A remark on this clone: The antigen is undetermined.

Repertoires were generated with immunoSEQ multiplex PCR, while TCRdb's copy carries only in-frame clones and drops some. The sample has over 75,000 clones; about four fifths are singletons. Ipilimumab CTLA-4 blockade and focal radiation were given to patients with chemo-refractory metastatic non-small-cell lung cancer. Sequences were derived from peripheral blood, sampled from a patient treated with radiotherapy plus ipilimumab. This receptor was obtained from a human donor with non-small cell lung cancer who had stable disease on radiotherapy plus ipilimumab.

The CDR3 sequence is CASSLYWVDDTQYF. As DNA, the CDR3 is TGCGCCAGCAGCTTGTATTGGGTAGATGATACGCAGTATTTT. The gene calls are TRBV5-1 and TRBJ2-3; D is undetermined. This CDR3 is 14 amino acids long. Trimming shortened V by 1 base and J by 6 bases, and 12 bases separated the two germline ends. The germline V gene has CDR1 SGHRS and CDR2 YFSETQ. The whole variable domain, filled in from reference TRBV5-1 and TRBJ2-3, reads KAGVTQTPRYLIKTRGQQVTLSCSPISGHRSVSWYQQTPGQGLQFLFEYFSETQRNKGNFPGRFSGRQFSNSRSEMNVSTLELGDSALYLCASSLYWVDDTQYFGPGTRLTVL.